The rows below give T cell receptor beta chains drawn from one sample of a study of early T cells in non-severe SARS-CoV-2 infection. TCRdb re-derived calls from the 5' RACE reads in MiXCR, one entry per CDR3 protein. The data contain some 100,000 distinct CDR3 sequences, roughly 15% of them singletons. The material sequenced was whole blood. Receptors were obtained from an adult who was a healthcare worker with PCR-confirmed SARS-CoV-2 infection or an uninfected control (not recorded which). Each CDR3 is given with its conserved first and last residue. A D gene is named only where the DNA matches it firmly. Expanded clones get a size class; other rows say once, few or many, or leave the size out.

.	TRBJ2-2	17	.	TRBV4-1	TGCGCCAGCAGCCAAGATCTGCAGCGCTCCTACACCGGGGAGCTGTTTTTT	CASSQDLQRSYTGELFF
few	TRBJ1-4	15	.	TRBV2	TGTGCCAGCAGAGACTATTACGGAACTAATGAAAAACTGTTTTTT	CASRDYYGTNEKLFF
many	TRBJ1-1	12	.	TRBV5-1	TGCGCCAGCAGACGGGTTAACACTGAAGCTTTCTTT	CASRRVNTEAFF
once	TRBJ2-3	12	.	TRBV29-1	TGCAGCGTTGAATATGGGACAACGAGTAAGGATTTT	CSVEYGTTSKDF
many	TRBJ2-5	15	.	TRBV9	TGTGCCAGCAGCGCGGACTCAGGGCTTGAAGAGACCCAGTACTTC	CASSADSGLEETQYF
many	TRBJ2-2	14	.	TRBV4-1	TGCGCCAGCAGCCAAGATCAGGGTGGCGGGGAGCTGTTTTTT	CASSQDQGGGELFF
.	TRBJ2-6	19	.	TRBV9	TGTGCCAGCAGCGTAGTGGGACCCCAAGGGAGCTCTGGGGCCAACGTCCTGACTTTC	CASSVVGPQGSSGANVLTF
.	TRBJ1-4	14	TRBD1	TRBV20-1	TGCAGTGCTAGACAAGGGGGCGTGGGAGAAAAACTGTTTTTT	CSARQGGVGEKLFF
few	TRBJ1-1	16	.	TRBV9	TGTGCCAGCAGCCCGTTGGGGACGGGTTCGGACACTGAAGCTTTCTTT	CASSPLGTGSDTEAFF
few	TRBJ2-6	16	.	TRBV24-1	TGTGCCACCAGTGAGGGAAGGGCTTCTGGGGCCAACGTCCTGACTTTC	CATSEGRASGANVLTF
few	TRBJ2-3	15	.	TRBV4-1	TGCGCCAGCAGACTAACAGGGCTGGTCACAGATACGCAGTATTTT	CASRLTGLVTDTQYF
.	TRBJ2-1	15	TRBD1	TRBV19	TGTGCCACCACATATCAGTGGACAGGATACAATGAGCAGTTCTTC	CATTYQWTGYNEQFF
many	TRBJ1-1	14	.	TRBV7-2	TGTGCCAGCAGCGGTCACAGCATGAACACTGAAGCTTTCTTT	CASSGHSMNTEAFF
few	TRBJ2-3	16	.	TRBV5-6	TGTGCCAGCAGCATACTGGGAGATCCGGGCACAGATACGCAGTATTTT	CASSILGDPGTDTQYF
.	TRBJ2-3	16	TRBD2	TRBV11-3	TGTGCCAGCAGCCTCACTAGCGGGGGGCACACAGATACGCAGTATTTT	CASSLTSGGHTDTQYF
few	TRBJ2-3	13	.	TRBV6-6	TGTGCCAGCAGTCGCCGGGCTGCGGATACGCAGTATTTT	CASSRRAADTQYF
.	TRBJ2-4	17	.	TRBV7-8	TGTGCCAGCAGCGTTTCGGGACGGCAGTTAGCCAAAAACATTCAGTACTTC	CASSVSGRQLAKNIQYF
.	TRBJ1-3	16	.	TRBV5-8	TGTGCCAGCAGCTTGGAACCTCCCTACTCTGGAAACACCATATATTTT	CASSLEPPYSGNTIYF
.	TRBJ2-6	15	TRBD1	TRBV29-1	TGCAGCGTCCGGGACAGGGGGCGCGGGGCCAACGTCCTGACTTTC	CSVRDRGRGANVLTF
few	TRBJ2-5	14	TRBD1	TRBV5-1	TGCGCCAGCAGCCCGGGACAGGGAATAGAGACCCAGTACTTC	CASSPGQGIETQYF
few	TRBJ2-2	13	.	TRBV30	TGTGCCTGGAGTAGGCAGGGTGGCGGGGAGCTGTTTTTT	CAWSRQGGGELFF
few	TRBJ2-1	13	.	TRBV11-2	TGTGCCAGCAGCCCGGGACCCACCAATGAGCAGTTCTTC	CASSPGPTNEQFF
many	TRBJ2-3	17	.	TRBV24-1	TGTGCCACCAGTGATTTGAGGCATGGGGGGAGCACAGATACGCAGTATTTT	CATSDLRHGGSTDTQYF
.	TRBJ2-1	13	.	TRBV20-1	TGCAGTGCCAAGGTTACTGCCTACAATGAGCAGTTCTTC	CSAKVTAYNEQFF
.	TRBJ1-4	14	TRBD1	TRBV20-1	TGCAGTGCTACCTCATGGGCAGGGGGTGAAAAACTGTTTTTT	CSATSWAGGEKLFF
few	TRBJ1-3	13	.	TRBV3-1	TGTGCCAGCAGCCAAGTGCCCGGAAACACCATATATTTT	CASSQVPGNTIYF
.	TRBJ2-1	15	.	TRBV6-5	TGTGCCAGCAGTTACTCGTGGGCCCCCCTTGATGAGCAGTTCTTC	CASSYSWAPLDEQFF
.	TRBJ1-1	15	.	TRBV14	TGTGCCAGCAGCCCGAGCCGGGGGTTGAACACTGAAGCTTTCTTT	CASSPSRGLNTEAFF
.	TRBJ1-3	16	.	TRBV18	TGTGCCAGCTCACCTCGGGACCCCAGCTCTGGAAACACCATATATTTT	CASSPRDPSSGNTIYF
many	TRBJ2-3	15	TRBD1	TRBV5-1	TGCGCCAGTTCAAGACAGGGTTCTAGCACAGATACGCAGTATTTT	CASSRQGSSTDTQYF
.	TRBJ2-5	14	.	TRBV19	TGTGCCAGTAGTATTCGGACAGACCAAGAGACCCAGTACTTC	CASSIRTDQETQYF
.	TRBJ2-3	13	TRBD1	TRBV29-1	TGCAGCGTTGAAACAGGGGGTTCAGATACGCAGTATTTT	CSVETGGSDTQYF
many	TRBJ2-1	16	TRBD2	TRBV11-2	TGTGCCAGCAGCTTAACTAGCGGGGGATCTTACAATGAGCAGTTCTTC	CASSLTSGGSYNEQFF
few	TRBJ1-1	14	.	TRBV10-3	TGTGCCATCAGTGAGTCAAAAGGGAAGGCTGAAGCTTTCTTT	CAISESKGKAEAFF
few	TRBJ2-1	13	.	TRBV6-1	TGTGCCAGCAGTGAACAGGCTTACAATGAGCAGTTCTTC	CASSEQAYNEQFF
.	TRBJ1-6	15	.	TRBV27	TGTGCCCGCGTTGCGTGGGGCTCTCCCCCATCACCCCTCCACTTT	CARVAWGSPPSPLHF
.	TRBJ1-1	13	.	TRBV7-9	TGTGCCAGCAGCCTACCTGGGGTTACTGAAGCTTTCTTT	CASSLPGVTEAFF
many	TRBJ2-3	14	.	TRBV7-8	TGTGCCAGCAGCTTACGAGGGCTTACAGATACGCAGTATTTT	CASSLRGLTDTQYF
few	TRBJ2-2	15	.	TRBV2	TGTGCCAGCAGGGACGCAGGGTTTCGGACCGGGGAGCTGTTTTTT	CASRDAGFRTGELFF
few	TRBJ2-1	15	.	TRBV9	TGTGCCAGCAGCGTAGGGCAGGGTTCCTACAATGAGCAGTTCTTC	CASSVGQGSYNEQFF
.	TRBJ2-3	15	.	TRBV7-9	TGTGCCAGCAGTCGTCAAGACAGTTACACAGATACGCAGTATTTT	CASSRQDSYTDTQYF
few	TRBJ2-2	12	.	TRBV12-3/TRBV12-4	TGTGCCAGCAGTTTGCTTGGAGGGGAGCTGTTTTTT	CASSLLGGELFF
.	TRBJ2-1	14	.	TRBV29-1	TGCAGCGTTGGGACCGTAAGCTCCTACAATGAGCAGTTCTTC	CSVGTVSSYNEQFF
.	TRBJ1-6	14	TRBD1	TRBV5-8	TGTGCCAGCAGCTGGGACAGGCGGCTTTCACCCCTCCACTTT	CASSWDRRLSPLHF
.	TRBJ2-5	15	.	TRBV24-1	TGTGCCACCAGTGATTCGACAGAACCCCAAGAGACCCAGTACTTC	CATSDSTEPQETQYF
.	TRBJ2-1	16	.	TRBV20-1	TGCAGTGCTAGAGATGGTGCAGGGACCTCCTACAATGAGCAGTTCTTC	CSARDGAGTSYNEQFF
.	TRBJ2-5	14	.	TRBV5-1	TGCGCCAGCAAAAACGGGGGCTACCAAGAGACCCAGTACTTC	CASKNGGYQETQYF
many	TRBJ1-4	14	.	TRBV12-3/TRBV12-4	TGTGCCAGCAGGTCCAGTGCAACTAATGAAAAACTGTTTTTT	CASRSSATNEKLFF
few	TRBJ1-5	15	.	TRBV10-3	TGTGCCATCAGTGAGCTTGGAGGGGGTGGTCAGCCCCAGCATTTT	CAISELGGGGQPQHF
few	TRBJ1-2	14	.	TRBV7-2	TGTGCCAGCAGCTTCCTGGGAGGAAGCTATGGCTACACCTTC	CASSFLGGSYGYTF
few	TRBJ1-2	9	.	TRBV29-1	TGCAGCGTTGAGGAAGGCTACACCTTC	CSVEEGYTF